The T cell receptor (beta chain) described here comes from a study of cytomegalovirus exposure and HLA in healthy donors. The overall study: Around 89 million unique TCRs from HLA-typed donors made up an early data release. Out of a few hundred genotyped donors, less than 85% belonged to the Caucasian-associated ancestry cluster.

As to this clone: Its antigen is not known.

The CDR3 loop spans 16 amino acids. V lost 5 bases to trimming and J lost 8 bases; unmatched junction nucleotides: 13. From germline, CDR1 is MDHEN and CDR2 SYDVKM. In the PCR, 60 Vbeta and 13 Jbeta primers were used. TCRdb's table, derived via immunoSEQ multiplex PCR, lists solely in-frame clones and lacks some. The data hold 73,000 or so clones, with around 76% observed a single time. Regarding the study as a whole: Previously analyzed data showed that most TCR beta V segments were productive at a frequency of about 87% or about 30%.

The sequencing input was PBMCs. The TCR sequence derives from a middle-aged man in good health and CMV-seronegative. V and J are TRBV28 and TRBJ2-1; 9 nucleotides agree with TRBD1. The CDR3 nucleotides read TGTGCCAGCAGTAAAACCGGGACAGGGAATATCCATGAGCAGTTCTTC. Amino acid sequence: CASSKTGTGNIHEQFF.